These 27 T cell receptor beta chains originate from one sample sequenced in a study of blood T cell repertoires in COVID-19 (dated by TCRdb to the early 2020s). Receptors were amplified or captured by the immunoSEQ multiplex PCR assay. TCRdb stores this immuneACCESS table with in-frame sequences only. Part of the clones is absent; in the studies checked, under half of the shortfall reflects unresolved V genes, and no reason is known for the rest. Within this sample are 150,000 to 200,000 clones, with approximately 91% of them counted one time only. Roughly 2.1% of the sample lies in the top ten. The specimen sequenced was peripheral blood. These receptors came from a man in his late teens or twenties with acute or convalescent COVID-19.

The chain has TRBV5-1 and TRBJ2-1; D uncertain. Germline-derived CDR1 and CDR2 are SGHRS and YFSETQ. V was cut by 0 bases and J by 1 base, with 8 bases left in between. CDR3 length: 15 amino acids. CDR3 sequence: CASSLVQESYNEQFF. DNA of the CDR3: TGCGCCAGCAGCTTGGTTCAGGAATCCTACAATGAGCAGTTCTTC.

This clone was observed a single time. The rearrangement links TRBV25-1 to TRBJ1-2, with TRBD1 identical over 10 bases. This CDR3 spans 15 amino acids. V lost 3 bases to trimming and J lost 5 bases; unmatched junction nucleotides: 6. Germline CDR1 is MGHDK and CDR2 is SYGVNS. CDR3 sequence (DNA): TGTGCCAGCAGTGACGATAGGACAGGGGGATATGGCTACACCTTC. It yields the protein CASSDDRTGGYGYTF.

The DNA for the CDR3 is TGCGCCAGCAGCCGGGACAGGGGCACTGAAGCTTTCTTT. It encodes CASSRDRGTEAFF. This chain joins TRBV5-1 and TRBJ1-1; 10 bases agree with TRBD1. The CDR3 sequence is 13 residues long. Germline V gene data show CDR1 as SGHRS and CDR2 as YFSETQ. Unmatched junction bases numbered 1, after V lost 4 bases and J lost 4 bases.

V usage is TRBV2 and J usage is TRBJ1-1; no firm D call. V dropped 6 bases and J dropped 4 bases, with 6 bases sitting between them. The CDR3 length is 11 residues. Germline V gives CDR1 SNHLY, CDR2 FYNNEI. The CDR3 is CASRPSTEAFF. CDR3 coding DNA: TGTGCCAGCAGGCCCAGCACTGAAGCTTTCTTT.

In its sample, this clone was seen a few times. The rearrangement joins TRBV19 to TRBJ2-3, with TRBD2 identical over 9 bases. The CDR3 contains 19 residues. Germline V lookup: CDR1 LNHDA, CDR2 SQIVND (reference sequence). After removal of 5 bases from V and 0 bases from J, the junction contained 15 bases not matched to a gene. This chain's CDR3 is CASSRGQLAGSVSTDTQYF. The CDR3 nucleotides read TGTGCCAGTAGTCGCGGACAACTAGCGGGTTCCGTCAGCACAGATACGCAGTATTTT.

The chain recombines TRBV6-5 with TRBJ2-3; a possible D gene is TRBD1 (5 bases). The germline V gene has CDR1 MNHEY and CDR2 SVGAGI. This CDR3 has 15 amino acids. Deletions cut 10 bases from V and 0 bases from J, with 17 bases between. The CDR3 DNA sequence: TGTGCCACCTGCAGGGAATCTTATAGCACAGATACGCAGTATTTT. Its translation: CATCRESYSTDTQYF.

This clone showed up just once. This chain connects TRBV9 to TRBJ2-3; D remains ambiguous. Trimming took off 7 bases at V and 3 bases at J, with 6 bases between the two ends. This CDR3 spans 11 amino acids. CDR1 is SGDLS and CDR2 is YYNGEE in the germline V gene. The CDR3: CASATTDTQYF. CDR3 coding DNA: TGTGCCAGCGCAACAACAGATACGCAGTATTTT.

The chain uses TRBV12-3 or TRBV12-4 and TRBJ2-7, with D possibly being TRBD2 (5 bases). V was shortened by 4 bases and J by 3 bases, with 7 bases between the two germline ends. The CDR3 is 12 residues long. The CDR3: CASSWEYYEQYF. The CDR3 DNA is TGTGCCAGCAGTTGGGAGTACTACGAGCAGTACTTC.

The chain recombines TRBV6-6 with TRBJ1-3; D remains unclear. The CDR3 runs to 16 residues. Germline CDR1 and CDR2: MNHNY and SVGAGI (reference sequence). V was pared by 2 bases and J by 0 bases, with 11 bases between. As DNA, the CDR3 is TGTGCCAGCAGTTACAATAAGAGGAGCTCTGGAAACACCATATATTTT. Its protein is CASSYNKRSSGNTIYF.

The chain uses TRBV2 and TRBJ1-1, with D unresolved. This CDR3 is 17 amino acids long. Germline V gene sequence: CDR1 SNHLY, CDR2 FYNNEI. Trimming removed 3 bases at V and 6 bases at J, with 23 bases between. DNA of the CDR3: TGTGCCAGCAGTGATCTATTACGGCAGCCGTACGGAGCTGAAGCTTTCTTT. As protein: CASSDLLRQPYGAEAFF.

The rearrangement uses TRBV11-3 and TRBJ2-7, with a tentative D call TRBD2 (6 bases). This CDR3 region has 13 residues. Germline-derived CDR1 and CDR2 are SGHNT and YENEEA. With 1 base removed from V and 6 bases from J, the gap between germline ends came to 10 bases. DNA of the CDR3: TGTGCCAGCAGCTTAGTAGGAGGGAGCGAGCAGTACTTC. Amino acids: CASSLVGGSEQYF.

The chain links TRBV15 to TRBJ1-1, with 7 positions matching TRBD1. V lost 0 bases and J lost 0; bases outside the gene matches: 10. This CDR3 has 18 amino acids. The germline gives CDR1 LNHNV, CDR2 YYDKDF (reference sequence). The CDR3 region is CATSRDPRQGQMNTEAFF. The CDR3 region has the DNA TGTGCCACCAGCAGAGATCCGCGTCAGGGACAGATGAACACTGAAGCTTTCTTT.

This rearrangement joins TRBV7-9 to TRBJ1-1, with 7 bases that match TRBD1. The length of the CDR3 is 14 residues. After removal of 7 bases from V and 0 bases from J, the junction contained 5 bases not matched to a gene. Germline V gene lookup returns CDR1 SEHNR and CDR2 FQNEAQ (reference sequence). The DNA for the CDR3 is TGTGCCAGCATAGGGGGGACAGTGAACACTGAAGCTTTCTTT. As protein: CASIGGTVNTEAFF.

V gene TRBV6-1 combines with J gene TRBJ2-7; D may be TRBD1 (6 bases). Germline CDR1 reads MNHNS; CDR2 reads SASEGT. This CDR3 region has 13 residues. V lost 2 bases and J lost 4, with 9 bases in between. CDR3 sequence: CASSELDRYEQYF. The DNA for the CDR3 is TGTGCCAGCAGTGAACTAGACAGGTACGAGCAGTACTTC.

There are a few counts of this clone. The CDR3 DNA follows: TGTGCCAGCAGCTTAATCACTAACACTGAAGCTTTCTTT. Its translation: CASSLITNTEAFF. The rearrangement links TRBV7-9 to TRBJ1-1, with D hard to call. Germline assignment: CDR1 SEHNR and CDR2 FQNEAQ (reference sequence). Trimming cost V 2 bases and J 2 bases, with 6 bases left between them. This CDR3 contains 13 residues.

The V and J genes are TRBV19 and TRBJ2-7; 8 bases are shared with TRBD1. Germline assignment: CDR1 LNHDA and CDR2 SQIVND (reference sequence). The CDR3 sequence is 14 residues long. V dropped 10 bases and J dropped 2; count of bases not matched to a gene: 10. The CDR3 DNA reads TGTGCCACCTCACCTGGACAGGGCACCTACGAGCAGTACTTC. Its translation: CATSPGQGTYEQYF.

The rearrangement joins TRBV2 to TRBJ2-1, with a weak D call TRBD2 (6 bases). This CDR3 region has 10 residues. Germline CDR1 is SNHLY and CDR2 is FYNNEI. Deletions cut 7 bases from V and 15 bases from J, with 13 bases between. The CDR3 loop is CASTREERFF. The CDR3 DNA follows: TGTGCCAGCACGAGGGAGGAAAGGTTCTTC.

The DNA of the CDR3 is TGTGCCATTATGGGACAGGGGGGGACCGGGGAGCTGTTTTTT. It is translated as CAIMGQGGTGELFF. This rearrangement joins TRBV19 to TRBJ2-2; 11 bases fit TRBD1. J lost 5 bases, V lost 10 bases, and 6 bases had no gene match. Germline V CDR1 and CDR2: LNHDA, SQIVND (reference sequence). The CDR3 contains 14 residues. Variable domain in full (rest from reference TRBV19 and TRBJ2-2): DGGITQSPKYLFRKEGQNVTLSCEQNLNHDAMYWYRQDPGQGLRLIYYSQIVNDFQKGDIAEGYSVSREKKESFPLTVTSAQKNPTAFYLCAIMGQGGTGELFFGEGSRLTVL.

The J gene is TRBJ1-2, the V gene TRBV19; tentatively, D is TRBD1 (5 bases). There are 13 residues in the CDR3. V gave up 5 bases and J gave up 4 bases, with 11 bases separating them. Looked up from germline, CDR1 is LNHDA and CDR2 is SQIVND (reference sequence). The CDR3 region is CASSQTVLYGYTF. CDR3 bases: TGTGCCAGTAGTCAGACAGTCCTCTATGGCTACACCTTC.

DNA of the CDR3: TGTGCCAGCAGTGACTCGGGGGGGACTTACAATGAGCAGTTCTTC. This gives the protein CASSDSGGTYNEQFF. V and J are TRBV6-4 and TRBJ2-1, with 7 bases lining up with TRBD2. In germline, CDR1 is MRHNA, CDR2 SNTAGT. Germline trimming cut 0 bases from V and 4 bases from J; bases unmatched to any gene: 3. This CDR3 is 15 amino acids long.

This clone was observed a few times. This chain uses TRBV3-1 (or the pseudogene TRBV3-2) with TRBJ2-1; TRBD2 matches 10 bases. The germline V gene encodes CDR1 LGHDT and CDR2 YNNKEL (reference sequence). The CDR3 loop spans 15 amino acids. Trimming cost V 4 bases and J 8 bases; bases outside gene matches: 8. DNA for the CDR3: TGTGCCAGCAGCCCGATGGGACTAGCGTTCGATGAGCAGTTCTTC. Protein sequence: CASSPMGLAFDEQFF.

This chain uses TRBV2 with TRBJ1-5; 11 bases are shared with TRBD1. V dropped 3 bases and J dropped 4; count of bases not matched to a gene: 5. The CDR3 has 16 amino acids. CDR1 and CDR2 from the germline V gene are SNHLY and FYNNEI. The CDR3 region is CASSEGQGVRNQPQHF. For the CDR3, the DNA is TGTGCCAGCAGTGAGGGACAGGGGGTAAGGAATCAGCCCCAGCATTTT.

CDR3 coding DNA: TGCGCCAGTCGACAGGGGGTCTATGGCTACACCTTC. It yields the protein CASRQGVYGYTF. The chain is built from TRBV5-1 and TRBJ1-2; 9 bases align to TRBD1. J lost 4 bases, V lost 8 bases, and 3 bases had no gene match. Per germline, CDR1 SGHRS and CDR2 YFSETQ. CDR3 length: 12 residues.

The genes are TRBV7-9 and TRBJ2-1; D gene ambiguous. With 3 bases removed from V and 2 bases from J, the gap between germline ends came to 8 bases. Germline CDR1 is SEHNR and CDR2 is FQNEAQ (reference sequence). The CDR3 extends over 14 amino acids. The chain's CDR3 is CASSFQETYNEQFF. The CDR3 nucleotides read TGTGCCAGCAGCTTTCAAGAGACCTACAATGAGCAGTTCTTC.

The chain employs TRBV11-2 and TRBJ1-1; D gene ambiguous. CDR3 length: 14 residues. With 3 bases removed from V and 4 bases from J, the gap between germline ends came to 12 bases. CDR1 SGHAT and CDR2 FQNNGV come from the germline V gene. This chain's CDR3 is CASSFERGGTEAFF. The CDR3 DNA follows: TGTGCCAGCAGCTTCGAGAGAGGAGGCACTGAAGCTTTCTTT.

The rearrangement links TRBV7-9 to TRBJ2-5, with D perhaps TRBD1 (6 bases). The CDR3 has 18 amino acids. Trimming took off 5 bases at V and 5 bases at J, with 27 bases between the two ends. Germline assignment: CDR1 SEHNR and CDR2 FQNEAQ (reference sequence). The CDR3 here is CASSRSASTVGGGETQYF. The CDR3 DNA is TGTGCCAGCAGCCGTTCAGCCTCTACAGTTGGGGGCGGGGAGACCCAGTACTTC.

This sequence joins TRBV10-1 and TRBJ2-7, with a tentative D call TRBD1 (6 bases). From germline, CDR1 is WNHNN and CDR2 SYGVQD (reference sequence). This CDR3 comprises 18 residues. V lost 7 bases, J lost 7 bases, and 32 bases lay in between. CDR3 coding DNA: TGCGCCAGCATCCTCGACAGGAACGTTCCCATATTATGCTGTGAGCAGTACTTC. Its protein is CASILDRNVPILCCEQYF.